This T cell receptor beta chain was documented in a study of blood T cells in healthy people across ages. This clonotype was seen a single time. Antigen specificity is unknown. A J-beta primer mix and a sample-barcoded 5' primer were used in a second PCR of about 7 to 12 cycles. TCRdb re-called the 5' RACE reads through MiXCR, storing one row per CDR3 protein. The table has under 2,000,000 distinct CDR3 sequences, about 50% seen once. Study-wide results and caveats: Older individuals had lower TCR beta diversity per million T cells (the decline was roughly linear).

The V segment lost 2 bases and the J segment 6 bases; nucleotides outside the gene matches: 16. The germline V gene encodes CDR1 MGHRA and CDR2 YSYEKL. This CDR3 has 18 residues. The sequencing sample was made of blood. This rearrangement joins TRBV4-1 to TRBJ2-1, with TRBD2 identical over 7 bases. The TCR sequence derives from a woman in her forties in good health. CDR3 nucleotides: TGCGCCAGCAGCCAACCTAGCGGCTACGGGGTAGGGTTCAATGAGCAGTTCTTC. The encoded protein is CASSQPSGYGVGFNEQFF.